The source of this TCR beta chain is a study of cytomegalovirus exposure and HLA in healthy donors (dated by TCRdb to about 2017). About the full investigation: In an earlier analysis of roughly 500 of the donors, 250 to 300 Gb of sequence data and 95 million to 130 million unique TCR beta sequences from 150 million to 200 million T cells were reported. HLA typing covered class I and class II loci at four-digit resolution. Typing coverage differed by locus: A, B, C, DRB1 and DQB1 were typed in about 620-640 donors, DQA1 in about 510, DPA1 in 606, and DPB1 in roughly 450. A later analysis re-examined previously published TCR beta repertoires from 600 to 700 donors and added high-resolution HLA genotyping to investigate patterns of TCR occurrence. High-throughput TCR immunosequencing, statistical association of individual TCRs with disease status, and machine learning were combined to predict cytomegalovirus infection status. Five DR-DQ haplotypes were treated as single units for association and clustering because of strong linkage in the cohort. Donor age, sex, ethnicity and CMV serostatus were collected together with the repertoire data. The aim of the study was to test whether cataloging public T cell receptors could identify signatures of past pathogen exposure. Besides the first cohort of 500 to 700 subjects, a separate validation cohort made up of 120 different subjects was used. All discovery cohort repertoires had been generated using a single sequencing platform. An earlier analysis of fewer than 700 of the donors applied high-throughput TCR beta sequencing to assess whether each TCR beta V gene segment acted as functional or pseudogenic. A later genetic analysis used genome-wide SNP genotypes for about 60% of the 666 donors, treating that subset as a discovery cohort. The T cell repertoires of 700 or so subjects were profiled by immunosequencing and related to cytomegalovirus serostatus. Roughly 310 gigabases of sequencing data and 70 million to 100 million unique TCR sequences were included in an early release covering 500 to 750 HLA-typed donors. Across 300 to 500 genotyped donors of the cohort, an average of about 200,000 unique TCR beta nucleotide sequences per donor were sequenced, and roughly 18% of those sequences were non-productive. In the later analysis, no new phenotypic data were used to find candidate immune exposures; instead, reliance was placed on TCR beta sequences and their occurrence across donors. Of the 398 genotyped donors, over 65% fell in the genetic ancestry cluster associated with self-reported Caucasian donors. The paper as a whole reports these results and caveats: The cohort was sequenced for TCR beta chains only, and without alpha or paired-chain data the features that could be detected were limited. Specific HLA alleles were associated with over 15,000 TCR beta sequences at a false discovery rate of 0.05 in a later analysis. V-gene and J-gene trimming of TCR beta chains was associated with a missense DCLRE1C variant in a later genetic analysis, and the association was replicated in an independent cohort. It was suggested by the authors that the approach could potentially be generalized to other disease states and immunological phenotypes. In a later analysis, most CMV-associated TCR beta chains were found to appear HLA-restricted, with HLA associations seemingly driven largely by CMV exposure. In a later analysis, several top co-occurrence clusters were reported to appear linked to parvovirus B19, influenza, CMV and Epstein-Barr virus. When HLA alleles, especially DR and DQ, strongly co-occurred, attributing TCR associations to individual alleles was difficult. Because the 87-base-pair reads could not distinguish some IMGT-functional V segments, including TRBV6-2 and TRBV6-3, those segments were excluded. The presence/absence analyses assumed that sequencing depth was roughly uniform across donors, and that assumption may not be true. A later genetic analysis reported fewer N-insertions in productive TCRs among donors in an Asian-associated ancestry cluster than the roughly 720-donor mean. In both the original and validation cohorts, the classifier was reported to diagnose cytomegalovirus status with high specificity and sensitivity. A cluster of highly shared sequence variants was judged likely to be a technical artifact of the sequencing pipeline. A further reported finding was that TCR beta sequences accurately predicted the HLA-A and HLA-B alleles for most subjects in the first cohort. In vitro tests confirmed that three of the cytomegalovirus-associated TCR beta chains recognize cytomegalovirus antigens. Linkage disequilibrium might explain the correlated functional status among segregating V segments, but an unknown experimental factor could not be ruled out. In an earlier analysis of some 540 of the donors, most TCR beta V segments appeared in productive rearrangements about 87% or about 30% of the time, broadly matching IMGT annotations. Most TCR sequences were seen in very few donors, while some public TCRs were found in many individuals. The study listed 150 to 200 TCR beta chains as associated with cytomegalovirus. Because some donors lacked HLA typing at each locus, the association tests relied only on the typed subset. A later analysis found that TCR association rates varied across HLA loci, with DRB1 alleles showing the most associated TCRs and HLA-C alleles the fewest. Over 15 rarely observed V segments, including chromosome 9 orphons, were excluded from the earlier analysis of several hundred of the donors because counts were too low. Immune exposure information for the cohort was limited to CMV serostatus. Compared with equally common non-associated chains, HLA-associated TCR beta chains in a later analysis were more clonally expanded and had lower generation probabilities.

The cohort was made up of 500 to 850 healthy bone marrow donors. At the time of sampling, every cohort member was nominally healthy, though immune exposures that went unrecorded were likely present. The donor was CMV seronegative and belonged to the group of 350 to 400 seronegative cohort members. Each donor provided a peripheral blood sample, and peripheral blood mononuclear cells were used for TCR beta sequencing. The Qiagen DNeasy Blood Extraction Kit was used to extract genomic DNA from the blood cell samples. Concerning this clone: Which antigen it targets is not known. Per-nucleotide qualities are absent, and no much larger clonotype sits a single base away.

The library was generated by the immunoSEQ multiplex PCR assay. For the multiplex PCR, a mixture combining 60 forward primers for TCR Vbeta segments and 13 reverse primers for TCR Jbeta segments was used. The CDR3 region of rearranged TCR beta genes was amplified from genomic DNA with a multiplex PCR assay. On the Illumina HiSeq System, the amplified TCR beta libraries were sequenced as 87-base-pair reads. The paper's data handling went like this. A later analysis tallied tens of millions of unique TCR beta chains across the 666 repertoires, and some 10 million of those chains were shared by two or more donors. Raw reads were error-corrected and collapsed into unique sequences by a nearest-neighbor algorithm in which closely related sequences were merged to remove PCR and sequencing errors. To assign V, D and J gene segments, CDR3 sequences were aligned to IMGT reference sequences. For a sequence to be retained, a match of at least six nucleotides to both a V gene segment and a J gene segment was required. Rearrangements were called productive when the CDR3 lacked stop codons and stayed in frame with V and J; all others were non-productive. Following IMGT convention, CDR3 was defined as the stretch from the second conserved V-encoded cysteine up to the conserved J-encoded phenylalanine. In an earlier analysis of around 600 of the donors, sequences lacking an unambiguous match to a single V gene segment were excluded. In an earlier analysis of several hundred of the donors, V segments were called functional above 56.7% productive rearrangements and were called segregating when the between-donor standard deviation exceeded 5%. To diagnose cytomegalovirus status from the catalog of TCR beta chain sequences, a statistical classification framework was built. V and J gene assignment, in a later analysis, came from comparing TCR nucleotide sequences with IMGT/GENE-DB human TR gene sequences. The TCRdist pipeline was used in a later analysis to assign CDR3 sequences and most-parsimonious VDJ recombination scenarios. A later analysis defined each TCR beta chain by its CDR3 amino acid sequence plus V-gene family, and excluded reads lacking a unique V-gene family. A later analysis removed several hundred highly shared, low-generation-probability nucleotide sequences to deal with suspected cross-contamination and a sequencing artifact. A later analysis calculated a clonal expansion index for each public chain from normalized within-repertoire ranks of inferred template counts. A later analysis computed generation probabilities with a VDJ recombination model fitted to out-of-frame rearrangements, and checked the results against IGoR. A later analysis scored TCR-TCR, TCR-HLA and TCR-CMV co-occurrence with hypergeometric tests, applying a repertoire-size bias correction to TCR pairs. False discovery rates were estimated in a later analysis by permuting HLA or CMV assignments 20 times. In a later analysis, co-occurring TCRs were grouped using DBSCAN, and TCRdist sequence similarity was added for clustering within HLA-allele-positive subsets. Repertoires with fewer than 30,000 or more than 120,000 public chains, plus five repertoires with anomalous nucleotide sharing, were excluded from co-occurrence clustering. In its TCRdb copy, this immuneACCESS table keeps in-frame sequences only and misses some clones. Where compared with another copy, unresolved V genes explain less than half of these, and the others have no known cause. The DNA gave D and trimming, while V, J and clone size come from that table. The sample profile shows some 180,000 clones; 73% of them were found once. The top ten constitute 1.5% to 2% of the sample.

CDR1 SGHRS and CDR2 YFSETQ are derived from the germline V gene. Spanning cysteine to phenylalanine, the CDR3 consists of 15 amino acids. Only the CDR3 part of the read is kept: 45 bases, read in frame from the first base. The junction shows trimming of 1 base on V and 3 bases on J, and the gene matches do not reach 6 bases of it. The sequence was obtained from a woman in her twenties or thirties in good health and CMV-seronegative. The chain links TRBV5-1 with TRBJ1-1; 7 bases in the junction line up with TRBD1. Sequencing was done on a sample of PBMCs. This receptor has the CDR3 CASSLQGGKDTEAFF. The DNA sequence is as follows: TGCGCCAGCAGCTTGCAAGGGGGCAAGGACACTGAAGCTTTCTTT.